Presented here are 27 T cell receptor beta chains from one specimen sequenced in a study of human T cells and chemical hapten exposure. Time point specified: patch test 2, 6 weeks after DPC sensitization. As for treatment: therapeutic diphenylcyclopropenone sensitization with weekly scalp DPC. TCRdb reprocessed the RACE reads via MiXCR and lists one record per CDR3 protein. The sample has roughly 150,000 distinct CDR3 sequences, 12% seen once. The source was whole blood, collected in connection with sensitization to the hapten diphenylcyclopropenone (DPC). These receptors came from a woman between 50 and 59 years old with alopecia areata. Some clones in this sample may be carry-over from other donors' samples.

There are a few counts of this clonotype. The V and J genes are TRBV5-1 and TRBJ1-1; 7 positions match TRBD1. J gave up 6 bases and V 4 bases, and 9 bases lay outside the gene matches. The CDR3 length is 14 residues. Per germline, CDR1 SGHRS and CDR2 YFSETQ. The CDR3 DNA is TGCGCCAGCAGCACCTCTGACAGGGTGGCTGAAGCTTTCTTT. Protein: CASSTSDRVAEAFF.

The chain carries TRBV29-1 and TRBJ2-1, with 9 positions matching TRBD1. The CDR3 is made up of 14 amino acids. J was trimmed by 5 bases and V by 4 bases; bases with no gene match: 6. Germline V gene lookup returns CDR1 SQVTM and CDR2 ANQGSEA. The CDR3 DNA reads TGCAGCGTTGGGACAGGGGTAATTAACAATGAGCAGTTCTTC. Translation gives CSVGTGVINNEQFF.

This clonotype appeared many times. The gene calls are TRBV11-2 and TRBJ2-1; D unclear. The V gene's germline CDR1 is SGHAT and CDR2 FQNNGV. This CDR3 comprises 14 residues. V lost 7 bases and J lost 7, with 17 bases in between. The CDR3 loop is CASKRPDLRNEQFF. The CDR3 region has the DNA TGTGCCAGCAAGCGTCCAGATCTTAGAAATGAGCAGTTCTTC.

This clonotype was seen a handful of times. The V call is TRBV6-2 or TRBV6-3, the J call TRBJ2-1; 12 nucleotides align to TRBD1. Germline V gene sequence: CDR1 MNHEY, CDR2 SVGEGT. Trimming at V came to 0 bases and at J to 12 bases, leaving 6 bases not matched to a gene. There are 15 residues in the CDR3. CDR3 sequence reads: CASSYSGTGGERQFF. CDR3 nucleotides: TGTGCCAGCAGTTACTCCGGGACAGGGGGCGAAAGGCAGTTCTTC.

This clonotype was counted a few times. This chain connects TRBV29-1 to TRBJ2-1; unclear D gene. CDR1 SQVTM and CDR2 ANQGSEA come from the germline V gene. Trimming took off 3 bases at V and 8 bases at J, with 5 bases between the two ends. The CDR3 runs to 10 residues. The CDR3 DNA follows: TGCAGCGTTGAGTATCATGAGCAGTTCTTC. The encoded protein is CSVEYHEQFF.

The sample holds many counts of this clonotype. The chain couples TRBV30 to TRBJ2-3, with 9 bases lining up with TRBD2. The V gene's germline CDR1 is GTSNPN and CDR2 SVGIG (reference sequence). V shed 3 bases, J shed 7 bases, and the junction held 8 bases outside the gene matches. The CDR3 has 14 residues. The CDR3 protein is CAWSSLREGHTQYF. The CDR3 DNA reads TGTGCCTGGAGCTCGTTGCGGGAGGGCCATACGCAGTATTTT. Full variable domain (remainder filled in from reference TRBV30 and TRBJ2-3): SQTIHQWPATLVQPVGSPLSLECTVEGTSNPNLYWYRQAAGRGLQLLFYSVGIGQISSEVPQNLSASRPQDRQFILSSKKLLLSDSGFYLCAWSSLREGHTQYFGPGTRLTVL.

This clonotype was observed many times. The chain joins TRBV6-5 to TRBJ2-7, with TRBD2 identical over 10 bases. Unmatched junction bases numbered 7, after V lost 6 bases and J lost 2 bases. The CDR3 runs 15 residues. Germline CDR1 MNHEY, CDR2 SVGAGI. CDR3 in DNA: TGTGCCAGCAGCAAGACCGGGACTAGCGCCTACGAGCAGTACTTC. Encoded protein: CASSKTGTSAYEQYF.

The chain has TRBV6-6 and TRBJ2-7; no reliable D call. The CDR3 consists of 15 residues. The V end lost 4 bases, the J end lost 0 bases, and 13 bases lay between the germline ends. CDR1 is MNHNY, CDR2 SVGAGI, per germline (reference sequence). CDR3 bases: TGTGCCAGCAGTTCCCCAACCTTGAGCTCCTACGAGCAGTACTTC. As protein: CASSSPTLSSYEQYF.

The chain uses TRBV19 and TRBJ2-6; no firm D call. V was pared by 6 bases and J by 0 bases, with 9 bases between. Germline V gene lookup returns CDR1 LNHDA and CDR2 SQIVND (reference sequence). CDR3 length equals 15 residues. The CDR3 sequence: CASRGLSSGANVLTF. Written as DNA, the CDR3 is TGTGCCAGTAGGGGTCTTAGCTCTGGGGCCAACGTCCTGACTTTC.

The chain joins TRBV7-9 to TRBJ1-5, with D unresolved. This CDR3 is 13 amino acids long. Germline CDR1 and CDR2: SEHNR and FQNEAQ (reference sequence). Trimming removed 5 bases at V and 3 bases at J, with 8 bases between. Written as DNA, the CDR3 is TGTGCCAGCAGCAAGGGATTCAATCAGCCCCAGCATTTT. Protein: CASSKGFNQPQHF. Based on the CDR3 plus reference TRBV7-9 and TRBJ1-5, the full variable domain is DTGVSQNPRHKITKRGQNVTFRCDPISEHNRLYWYRQTLGQGPEFLTYFQNEAQLEKSRLLSDRFSAERPKGSFSTLEIQRTEQGDSAMYLCASSKGFNQPQHFGDGTRLSIL.

The J gene is TRBJ2-1, the V gene TRBV9, with D perhaps matching TRBD1 (5 bases). This CDR3 comprises 15 residues. CDR1 is SGDLS and CDR2 is YYNGEE in the germline V gene. Trimming removed 0 bases from V and 5 bases from J, with 12 bases in between. CDR3 sequence (DNA): TGTGCCAGCAGCGTAGGGGGCAGGCTTCACAATGAGCAGTTCTTC. Protein sequence: CASSVGGRLHNEQFF.

J is TRBJ2-7 and V is TRBV9, with 8 positions matching TRBD1. Germline CDR1 reads SGDLS; CDR2 reads YYNGEE. Trimming took 2 bases from V and 9 from J; bases not matched to a gene: 13. This CDR3 region has 15 residues. CDR3 coding DNA: TGTGCCAGCAGCGTTAGACAGGGGCCCCCGCCGGGGCAGTACTTC. This codes for CASSVRQGPPPGQYF. Using reference TRBV9 and TRBJ2-7 for the parts outside the CDR3, the full variable domain is DSGVTQTPKHLITATGQRVTLRCSPRSGDLSVYWYQQSLDQGLQFLIQYYNGEERAKGNILERFSAQQFPDLHSELNLSSLELGDSALYFCASSVRQGPPPGQYFGPGTRLTVT.

V gene TRBV7-8 combines with J gene TRBJ1-1; D ambiguous. This CDR3 comprises 13 residues. Germline V gene data show CDR1 as SGHVS and CDR2 as FQNEAQ. With 1 base removed from V and 5 bases from J, the gap between germline ends came to 8 bases. The CDR3 DNA follows: TGTGCCAGCAGCTTAGTAAGGCGGACTGAAGCTTTCTTT. As protein: CASSLVRRTEAFF.

This clonotype has a handful of counts. The junction does not match germline at one end; this may be a read error. The chain combines TRBV7-9 with TRBJ1-3; the match to TRBD1 covers 10 bases. This CDR3 has 16 residues. Per germline, CDR1 SEHNR and CDR2 FQNEAQ (reference sequence). The CDR3: CVSSRLTGGLGNTIYF. For the CDR3, the DNA is TGTGTCAGCAGCCGCTTGACAGGGGGCCTCGGAAACACCATATATTTT.

The rearrangement joins TRBV15 to TRBJ2-7; TRBD1 matches 7 bases. In germline, CDR1 is LNHNV, CDR2 YYDKDF (reference sequence). V lost 8 bases, J lost 5 bases, and 12 bases stayed unmatched. The length of the CDR3 is 14 residues. Written as DNA, the CDR3 is TGTGCCACCGCCGCGACAGGGAATGTCCACGAGCAGTACTTC. Its translation: CATAATGNVHEQYF.

V usage is TRBV7-2 and J usage is TRBJ2-3; 8 nucleotides agree with TRBD2. Looked up from germline, CDR1 is SGHTA and CDR2 is FQGNSA. The V and J ends lost 3 bases and 2 bases, in that order; junction bases with no gene match: 4. The CDR3 spans 15 residues. The CDR3 here is CASSFGGGTTDTQYF. The CDR3 DNA sequence: TGTGCCAGCAGCTTTGGCGGGGGGACCACAGATACGCAGTATTTT.

This clonotype was found a few times. The rearrangement uses TRBV28 and TRBJ1-5; tentative D call: TRBD1 (5 bases). The V end was cut by 2 bases, the J end by 4 bases, with 9 bases between. The CDR3 has 14 residues. Germline values: CDR1 MDHEN, CDR2 SYDVKM. The CDR3 region is CASSLGAGNQPQHF. DNA of the CDR3: TGTGCCAGCAGTTTAGGGGCAGGGAATCAGCCCCAGCATTTT.

The chain has TRBV29-1 and TRBJ2-2; 10 bases fit TRBD2. With V trimmed by 6 bases and J by 1 base, 2 bases remained unmatched. The germline CDR1 and CDR2 sequences are SQVTM and ANQGSEA. The CDR3 has 14 amino acids. CDR3 nucleotides: TGCAGCGTAGGACTAGCGGTGAACACCGGGGAGCTGTTTTTT. Its translation is CSVGLAVNTGELFF.

V is TRBV24-1 and J is TRBJ2-7, with TRBD1 matching over 8 bases. The CDR3 is 15 residues long. Trimming at V came to 3 bases and at J to 3 bases, leaving 6 bases not matched to a gene. CDR1 is KGHDR, CDR2 SFDVKD, per germline. CDR3 sequence (DNA): TGTGCCACCAGTGATCCCGGACAGGGTAACTACGAGCAGTACTTC. Translating it yields CATSDPGQGNYEQYF.

This clonotype was detected only a few times. The CDR3: CASSRGDTEAFF. CDR3 nucleotide sequence: TGTGCCAGCAGCCGGGGGGACACTGAAGCTTTCTTT. The chain employs TRBV5-6 and TRBJ1-1, with a possible D match to TRBD1 (5 bases). V dropped 4 bases and J dropped 3 bases, with 7 bases sitting between them. Germline CDR1 reads SGHDT; CDR2 reads YYEEEE. There are 12 residues in the CDR3.

The chain uses TRBV11-2 and TRBJ2-7; 7 bases map to TRBD1. V trimming: 2 bases; J trimming: 6 bases; junction bases outside the gene matches: 7. Looked up from germline, CDR1 is SGHAT and CDR2 is FQNNGV. The CDR3 contains 14 residues. The CDR3 DNA is TGTGCCAGCAGCTTAAGCACAGGGGTCGGCGAGCAGTACTTC. Encoded protein: CASSLSTGVGEQYF.

On this clonotype itself: One end of the junction is discordant with germline, which a read error may explain. The chain employs TRBV5-4 and TRBJ2-5, with 11 nucleotides matching TRBD2. The CDR3 has 14 amino acids. Germline V gene data show CDR1 as SGHNT and CDR2 as YYREEE (reference sequence). CDR3 in DNA: TGTGCCAGCAGCCCGGAAGGGACTAGCGGCAGGCCGAACTTC. It codes for CASSPEGTSGRPNF.

This clonotype came up many times. The rearrangement links TRBV7-4 to TRBJ2-2; D call uncertain. Germline V gene sequence: CDR1 SGHVT, CDR2 SQSDAQ. Trimming shortened V by 4 bases and J by 13 bases, and 10 bases separated the two germline ends. CDR3 length: 11 amino acids. CDR3 sequence reads: CASSCGWRLFF. CDR3 bases: TGTGCCAGCAGCTGTGGTTGGAGGCTGTTTTTT. The whole variable domain, filled in from reference TRBV7-4 and TRBJ2-2, reads GAGVSQSPRYKVAKRGRDVALRCDSISGHVTLYWYRQTLGQGSEVLTYSQSDAQRDKSGRPSGRFSAERPERSVSTLKIQRTEQGDSAVYLCASSCGWRLFFGEGSRLTVL.

This clonotype was picked up a small number of times. The chain links TRBV28 to TRBJ2-1; perhaps D is TRBD1 or TRBD2 (5 bases each). The germline V and J ends were trimmed by 7 bases and 0 bases, with 16 bases remaining between them. Germline CDR1 reads MDHEN; CDR2 reads SYDVKM. The CDR3 sequence is 16 residues long. CDR3: CASTSAGTYSYNEQFF. DNA of the CDR3: TGTGCCAGCACTTCAGCCGGGACCTACTCCTACAATGAGCAGTTCTTC. Full variable domain (remainder filled in from reference TRBV28 and TRBJ2-1): DVKVTQSSRYLVKRTGEKVFLECVQDMDHENMFWYRQDPGLGLRLIYFSYDVKMKEKGDIPEGYSVSREKKERFSLILESASTNQTSMYLCASTSAGTYSYNEQFFGPGTRLTVL.

This chain connects TRBV29-1 to TRBJ2-7, with 8 bases that match TRBD1. V was clipped by 4 bases and J by 4 bases; unmatched bases: 15. Germline assignment: CDR1 SQVTM and CDR2 ANQGSEA. This CDR3 spans 16 amino acids. CDR3 sequence: CSVVLGQAGRGYEQYF. CDR3 nucleotides: TGCAGCGTTGTTCTGGGACAGGCAGGACGGGGGTACGAGCAGTACTTC.

This clonotype came up many times. The CDR3 bases are TGCAGTGCTAGACCCCCGACAGGGGCTCAGCCCCAGCATTTT. It encodes CSARPPTGAQPQHF. The J gene is TRBJ1-5, the V gene TRBV20-1; 8 bases are a match to TRBD1. This CDR3 is 14 amino acids long. V dropped 2 bases and J dropped 6; count of bases not matched to a gene: 6. Germline CDR1 is DFQATT and CDR2 is SNEGSKA (reference sequence).

This clonotype came up many times. The J gene is TRBJ1-2, the V gene TRBV6-2 or TRBV6-3; D gene ambiguous. V was trimmed by 5 bases and J by 8 bases, leaving 15 bases between them. The CDR3 loop spans 13 amino acids. Germline-derived CDR1 and CDR2 are MNHEY and SVGEGT. CDR3 in DNA: TGTGCCAGCAGTATCGGGCTGCGGATGGGCTACACCTTC. Translation gives CASSIGLRMGYTF.